The table lists the clone carrying this TCR beta chain with many counts. The data stem from a study of spatial heterogeneity in lung cancer. Time point here: blood at routine non-recurrence follow-up after resection. One entry per CDR3 protein, called by TCRdb with MiXCR from the 5' RACE reads. The data contain 100,000 to 120,000 distinct CDR3 sequences, 10% to 11% of them singletons. The receptor was isolated from a female donor with early-stage non-small cell lung cancer. This material consisted of PBMCs, taken at follow-up.

The CDR3 here is CSTPKAGQETQYF. The CDR3 coding sequence is TGCAGCACCCCAAAGGCTGGGCAGGAGACCCAGTACTTC. The rearrangement joins TRBV29-1 to TRBJ2-5; D ambiguous. CDR1 and CDR2 from the germline V gene are SQVTM and ANQGSEA. The CDR3 has 13 residues. V was cut by 8 bases and J by 5 bases, with 18 bases left in between.